These T cell receptor beta chains were read from a single sample in a study of T cells in Graves' hyperthyroidism and ophthalmopathy. In TCRdb, the multiplex PCR reads were re-called with MiXCR into one record per CDR3 protein. The repertoire holds 300,000 or so distinct CDR3 sequences, with 18% as singletons. The sequenced sample consisted of blood. The source of these receptors is a woman in her fifties or sixties with Graves' hyperthyroidism. Each CDR3 is given with its conserved first and last residue. Each record gives: D gene, V gene, clone size, J gene, CDR3 DNA, CDR3 protein. The D gene is left open where the match is weak. Clone size is shown for a subset of rows, as once, few, many or a class of expanded clone.

NA	TRBV20-1	NA	TRBJ2-1	TGCAGTGCTCCCCCCCGGATGAGCTCCTACAATGAGCAGTTCTTC	CSAPPRMSSYNEQFF
TRBD2	TRBV30	many	TRBJ2-1	TGTGCCTGGAGCCCGGGACTAGCGGGAGATGGAGAGCAGTTCTTC	CAWSPGLAGDGEQFF
TRBD1	TRBV4-1	NA	TRBJ1-1	TGCGCCAGCAGCCGCGCGGACAGGGACACTGAAGCTTTCTTT	CASSRADRDTEAFF
TRBD1	TRBV5-4	NA	TRBJ1-1	TGTGCCAGCAGCCTAGACGGGGACAGGTTGAACACTGAAGCTTTCTTT	CASSLDGDRLNTEAFF
NA	TRBV5-1	few	TRBJ2-5	TGCGCCAGCAGCTTGTCACCCACCAGCCTCCAAGAGACCCAGTACTTC	CASSLSPTSLQETQYF
NA	TRBV6-6	many	TRBJ2-3	TGTGCCAGCAGTTACTCGAAAGCGTCGGGGTTAGATACGCAGTATTTT	CASSYSKASGLDTQYF
NA	TRBV11-2	many	TRBJ2-1	TGTGCCAGCAGCTTAGGGGGGCCTAGCCACAGTGAGCAGTTCTTC	CASSLGGPSHSEQFF
NA	TRBV11-2	NA	TRBJ2-7	TGCGCCAGCAGCCAAGTCGTGGGGATCTCCTACGAGCAGTACTTC	CASSQVVGISYEQYF
NA	TRBV5-1	NA	TRBJ1-2	TGCGCCAGCAGCTTGGAGCCAGGGGCAAATGGCTACACCTTC	CASSLEPGANGYTF
NA	TRBV5-1	NA	TRBJ2-1	TGCGCCAGCAGCTTGGTAGGGCAGGTGCATGAGCAGTTCTTC	CASSLVGQVHEQFF
TRBD1	TRBV10-3	NA	TRBJ2-2	TGTGCCATCAGTGAGCCGACAGGGGGGGTAAACACCGGGGAGCTGTTTTTT	CAISEPTGGVNTGELFF
NA	TRBV28	NA	TRBJ2-7	TGTGCCAGCAGTTTCCTGGGGCGAGACGAGCAGTACTTC	CASSFLGRDEQYF
NA	TRBV11-2	NA	TRBJ1-3	TGTGCCAGCAGCTGGGGTGGCGGAAACACCATATATTTT	CASSWGGGNTIYF
NA	TRBV11-2	NA	TRBJ1-1	TGTGCCAGCAGCAGGACGGAAGAAGCTTTCTTT	CASSRTEEAFF
TRBD1	TRBV9	NA	TRBJ2-7	TGTGCCAGCAGCACCCGGGACAGGGGGGACTACGAGCAGTACTTC	CASSTRDRGDYEQYF
NA	TRBV6-1	many	TRBJ2-6	TGTGCCAGCAGTTCCGGGGCGAGCTCTGGGGCCAACGTCCTGACTTTC	CASSSGASSGANVLTF
NA	TRBV11-3	NA	TRBJ2-5	TGTGCCAGCAGCTCAGGGGAGCAAGAGACCCAGTACTTC	CASSSGEQETQYF